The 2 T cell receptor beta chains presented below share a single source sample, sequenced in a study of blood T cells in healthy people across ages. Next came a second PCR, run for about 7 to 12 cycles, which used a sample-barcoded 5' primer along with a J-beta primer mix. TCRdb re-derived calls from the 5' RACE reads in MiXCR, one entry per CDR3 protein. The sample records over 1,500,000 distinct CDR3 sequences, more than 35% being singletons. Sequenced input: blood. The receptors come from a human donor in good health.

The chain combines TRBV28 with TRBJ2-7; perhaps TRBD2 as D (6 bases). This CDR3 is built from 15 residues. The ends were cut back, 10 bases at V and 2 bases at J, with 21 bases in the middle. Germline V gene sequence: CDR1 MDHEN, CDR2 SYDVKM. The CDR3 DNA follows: TGTGCCACCTCCCCGACCGGGACGGGAGCCTACGAGCAGTACTTC. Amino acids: CATSPTGTGAYEQYF.

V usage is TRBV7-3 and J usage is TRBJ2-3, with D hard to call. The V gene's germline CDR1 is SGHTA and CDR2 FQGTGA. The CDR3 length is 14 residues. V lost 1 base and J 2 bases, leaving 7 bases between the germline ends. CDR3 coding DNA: TGTGCCAGCAGCTTAAATGGCTTCACAGATACGCAGTATTTT. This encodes CASSLNGFTDTQYF.